One and the same sample provided the 26 T cell receptor beta chains below, sequenced in a study of blood T cell repertoires in COVID-19. Generated by immunoSEQ multiplex PCR, the TCRdb table keeps only in-frame clones and is missing some. The table shows 120,000 or so clones, with 85% to 90% occurring only once. The source material was peripheral blood. These receptors were taken from a man older than 75 with active or convalescent COVID-19.

The V gene is TRBV11-1, the J gene TRBJ2-7, with 8 bases fitting TRBD1. Germline V lookup: CDR1 SGHAT, CDR2 FQDESV (reference sequence). V shed 5 bases and J 4 bases; nucleotides not matched to a gene: 10. The CDR3 consists of 15 residues. The CDR3 region has the DNA TGTGCCAGCAGCAAGACGGACAGGACAGGGTACGAGCAGTACTTC. This sequence encodes CASSKTDRTGYEQYF.

J is TRBJ1-1 and V is TRBV7-3; a weak D match, TRBD1 (5 bases). V was trimmed by 2 bases and J by 3 bases, leaving 10 bases between them. The CDR3 covers 14 residues. Germline CDR1 SGHTA, CDR2 FQGTGA. CDR3 coding DNA: TGTGCCAGCAGCTTATATGGGGGGTACACTGAAGCTTTCTTT. As protein: CASSLYGGYTEAFF.

The chain uses TRBV2 and TRBJ1-2; D ambiguous. Per the germline V gene, CDR1 is SNHLY and CDR2 is FYNNEI. This CDR3 contains 13 residues. The V end was cut by 5 bases, the J end by 5 bases, with 12 bases between. CDR3 amino acids: CASSSDGNYGYTF. The DNA of the CDR3 is TGTGCCAGCAGTTCCGACGGGAATTATGGCTACACCTTC.

The chain combines TRBV6-5 with TRBJ1-2; tentative D call: TRBD1 (6 bases). The CDR3 consists of 13 residues. V lost 7 bases and J 8 bases, leaving 17 bases between the germline ends. CDR1 is MNHEY and CDR2 is SVGAGI in the germline V gene. The CDR3 is CASNPTGLGGYTF. CDR3 nucleotides: TGTGCCAGCAATCCGACAGGTTTGGGCGGCTACACCTTC.

The gene calls are TRBV28 and TRBJ2-5; TRBD2 is a possible D gene (7 bases). This CDR3 contains 16 residues. The V and J ends lost 4 bases and 5 bases respectively, with 20 bases between them. Germline CDR1 reads MDHEN; CDR2 reads SYDVKM. The CDR3 DNA is TGTGCCAGCAGTTCCATCCTAGGGGGGGGCCATGAGACCCAGTACTTC. Protein sequence: CASSSILGGGHETQYF.

Details on this clone: Germline is not matched at one junction end, which may reflect a read error. The rearrangement joins TRBV7-9 to TRBJ2-2; D perhaps matches TRBD2 (5 bases). CDR1 SEHNR and CDR2 FQNEAQ come from the germline V gene (reference sequence). CDR3 size: 14 residues. CDR3 DNA: TGTGCCAGCCGCTTCCGGGAAAACACCGGGGAGCTGTTTTTT. It specifies CASRFRENTGELFF. Supplemented by reference TRBV7-9 and TRBJ2-2, the full variable domain reads DTGVSQNPRHKITKRGQNVTFRCDPISEHNRLYWYRQTLGQGPEFLTYFQNEAQLEKSRLLSDRFSAERPKGSFSTLEIQRTEQGDSAMYLCASRFRENTGELFFGEGSRLTVL.

The gene calls are TRBV7-9 and TRBJ2-5; TRBD1 matches 7 bases. Germline CDR1 is SEHNR and CDR2 is FQNEAQ (reference sequence). V trimming: 1 base; J trimming: 5 bases; junction bases outside the gene matches: 4. There are 14 residues in the CDR3. CDR3 protein: CASSLGQGWETQYF. The CDR3 bases are TGTGCCAGCAGCTTAGGACAGGGATGGGAGACCCAGTACTTC. Together with reference TRBV7-9 and TRBJ2-5, the CDR3 gives the full variable domain: DTGVSQNPRHKITKRGQNVTFRCDPISEHNRLYWYRQTLGQGPEFLTYFQNEAQLEKSRLLSDRFSAERPKGSFSTLEIQRTEQGDSAMYLCASSLGQGWETQYFGPGTRLLVL.

DNA for the CDR3: TGCAGCGTTGGGGTAGCCCGAGATACGCAGTATTTT. Its translation is CSVGVARDTQYF. The chain combines TRBV29-1 with TRBJ2-3; D unresolved. This CDR3 is built from 12 residues. Between the trimmed V and J ends, which lost 4 bases and 5 bases, there was a span of 10 bases. Germline CDR1 SQVTM, CDR2 ANQGSEA.

The chain links TRBV28 to TRBJ2-2, with a tentative D call TRBD1 (6 bases). Germline loops: CDR1 MDHEN, CDR2 SYDVKM. Trimming cost V 5 bases and J 4 bases, with 11 bases left between them. The CDR3 runs 14 residues. CDR3 DNA sequence: TGTGCCAGCAGTAGTACAGGGCTCACCGGGGAGCTGTTTTTT. Protein: CASSSTGLTGELFF. Looking up the rest from reference TRBV28 and TRBJ2-2 gives the full variable domain: DVKVTQSSRYLVKRTGEKVFLECVQDMDHENMFWYRQDPGLGLRLIYFSYDVKMKEKGDIPEGYSVSREKKERFSLILESASTNQTSMYLCASSSTGLTGELFFGEGSRLTVL.

The rearrangement links TRBV30 to TRBJ1-1, with D perhaps TRBD1 (6 bases). Deletions cut 0 bases from V and 5 bases from J, with 10 bases between. The CDR3 runs to 13 residues. Germline V lookup: CDR1 GTSNPN, CDR2 SVGIG (reference sequence). The CDR3 sequence: CAWSVTRGTEAFF. CDR3 nucleotides: TGTGCCTGGAGTGTAACCAGGGGAACTGAAGCTTTCTTT.

The J gene is TRBJ1-2, the V gene TRBV15, with D tentatively TRBD1 (5 bases). This CDR3 has 14 residues. V dropped 1 base and J dropped 8 bases, with 14 bases sitting between them. Germline CDR1 LNHNV, CDR2 YYDKDF (reference sequence). In DNA, the CDR3 is TGTGCCACCAGCAGAGGTGGCAGGGTGAGGGGCTACACCTTC. Its protein is CATSRGGRVRGYTF.

The V gene is TRBV30, the J gene TRBJ2-3; 8 bases map to TRBD2. This CDR3 is built from 17 residues. V was clipped by 3 bases and J by 2 bases; unmatched bases: 13. Germline values: CDR1 GTSNPN, CDR2 SVGIG (reference sequence). As DNA, the CDR3 is TGTGCCTGGAGATTCGGGAGGGCCCCTCTAAACACAGATACGCAGTATTTT. Protein: CAWRFGRAPLNTDTQYF.

J is TRBJ1-6 and V is TRBV7-3, with D maybe TRBD1 (6 bases). The CDR3 runs to 13 residues. CDR1 is SGHTA and CDR2 is FQGTGA in the germline V gene. Trimming shortened V by 9 bases and J by 8 bases, and 14 bases separated the two germline ends. CDR3 region: CASGTGSDSPLHF. The DNA for the CDR3 is TGTGCCAGTGGAACAGGGTCGGATTCACCCCTCCACTTT.

The chain has TRBV7-3 and TRBJ2-3, with a weak D call TRBD2 (7 bases). CDR1 is SGHTA and CDR2 is FQGTGA in the germline V gene. The CDR3 consists of 15 residues. Trimming took 5 bases from V and 5 from J, leaving 17 bases between them. CDR3 in DNA: TGTGCCAGCAGCCTCACAGGGAGGGCGGGAGATACGCAGTATTTT. The encoded protein is CASSLTGRAGDTQYF. The full variable domain, in which reference TRBV7-3 and TRBJ2-3 provide the parts outside the CDR3, is GAGVSQTPSNKVTEKGKYVELRCDPISGHTALYWYRQSLGQGPEFLIYFQGTGAADDSGLPNDRFFAVRPEGSVSTLKIQRTERGDSAVYLCASSLTGRAGDTQYFGPGTRLTVL.

This chain links TRBV2 with TRBJ2-7; 12 positions match TRBD2. CDR1 is SNHLY, CDR2 FYNNEI, per germline. Trimming at V came to 10 bases and at J to 6 bases, leaving 7 bases not matched to a gene. This CDR3 comprises 13 residues. This CDR3 is CATSSGRAVEQYF. CDR3 DNA sequence: TGTGCCACCTCTAGCGGGAGGGCCGTCGAGCAGTACTTC.

This clone was seen only a few times. This chain joins TRBV7-2 and TRBJ2-7; D gene uncertain. The CDR3 length is 14 residues. Germline values: CDR1 SGHTA, CDR2 FQGNSA. The V gene lost 1 base and the J gene lost 3 bases, with 10 bases spanning the gap. The DNA for the CDR3 is TGTGCCAGCAGCTTAGACGGTCGAAACTACGAGCAGTACTTC. Translation: CASSLDGRNYEQYF.

The rearrangement joins TRBV24-1 to TRBJ2-7; 12 bases fit TRBD2. V trimming: 4 bases; J trimming: 4 bases; junction bases outside the gene matches: 4. The CDR3 runs 15 residues. Germline CDR1 and CDR2: KGHDR and SFDVKD. As DNA, the CDR3 is TGTGCCACCAGTGACTCCGGACTAGCGGGGTACGAGCAGTACTTC. Translation gives CATSDSGLAGYEQYF.

The V call is TRBV7-6, the J call TRBJ2-1, with 11 bases aligning to TRBD1. Germline CDR1 SGHVS, CDR2 FNYEAQ. Germline trimming cut 5 bases from V and 7 bases from J; bases unmatched to any gene: 7. The CDR3 runs 15 residues. The CDR3 DNA sequence: TGTGCCAGCAGCCCCGGACAGGGGGCGTGGAATGAGCAGTTCTTC. It codes for CASSPGQGAWNEQFF.

The V and J genes are TRBV9 and TRBJ1-4, with D maybe TRBD1 (6 bases). V was shortened by 1 base and J by 3 bases, with 10 bases between the two germline ends. There are 15 residues in the CDR3. Germline V gives CDR1 SGDLS, CDR2 YYNGEE. CDR3 sequence (DNA): TGTGCCAGCAGCGTATCCAGGGGATCTAATGAAAAACTGTTTTTT. It codes for CASSVSRGSNEKLFF.

Of note for this clone: The junction does not match germline at one end; this may be a read error. This chain connects TRBV9 to TRBJ1-1, with D tentatively TRBD1 (6 bases). CDR3 length: 17 amino acids. Germline assignment: CDR1 SGDLS and CDR2 YYNGEE. The CDR3 DNA follows: TGTGCCAGCAGCGTAGATCCCCCGGGGCAGGGGAACCCTGAAGCTTTCTTT. Protein product: CASSVDPPGQGNPEAFF.

The chain joins TRBV19 to TRBJ2-1, with 9 bases that match TRBD1. The ends lost 6 bases at V and 5 bases at J; junction bases unmatched: 11. CDR3 length equals 16 residues. Germline-derived CDR1 and CDR2 are LNHDA and SQIVND (reference sequence). Here the CDR3 reads CASRLSGTGYHNEQFF. In nucleotides, the CDR3 is TGTGCCAGTAGGCTTTCCGGGACAGGGTATCACAATGAGCAGTTCTTC. Full variable domain (outside the CDR3, taken from reference TRBV19 and TRBJ2-1): DGGITQSPKYLFRKEGQNVTLSCEQNLNHDAMYWYRQDPGQGLRLIYYSQIVNDFQKGDIAEGYSVSREKKESFPLTVTSAQKNPTAFYLCASRLSGTGYHNEQFFGPGTRLTVL.

The chain uses TRBV19 and TRBJ2-7; 11 bases fit TRBD1. The V segment lost 8 bases and the J segment 2 bases; nucleotides outside the gene matches: 8. Germline lookup yields CDR1 LNHDA and CDR2 SQIVND (reference sequence). The CDR3 sequence is 15 residues long. This chain's CDR3 is CASSDPGQGAYEQYF. CDR3 bases: TGTGCCAGTTCCGACCCGGGACAGGGGGCCTACGAGCAGTACTTC.

The chain carries TRBV19 and TRBJ1-4; weak D call: TRBD1 (6 bases). Trimming cost V 10 bases and J 4 bases, with 13 bases left between them. Germline CDR1 LNHDA, CDR2 SQIVND (reference sequence). CDR3 length: 13 residues. The DNA for the CDR3 is TGTGCCACCGGGGGGGCCGGTAATGAAAAACTGTTTTTT. This translates into CATGGAGNEKLFF. Full variable domain (remainder filled in from reference TRBV19 and TRBJ1-4): DGGITQSPKYLFRKEGQNVTLSCEQNLNHDAMYWYRQDPGQGLRLIYYSQIVNDFQKGDIAEGYSVSREKKESFPLTVTSAQKNPTAFYLCATGGAGNEKLFFGSGTQLSVL.

The table lists this clone with a count of one. The chain uses TRBV6-5 and TRBJ1-1; D remains unclear. Germline V gene lookup returns CDR1 MNHEY and CDR2 SVGAGI. This CDR3 comprises 14 residues. The V and J ends lost 8 bases and 5 bases respectively, with 18 bases between them. The CDR3 loop reads CASVSGVVMTEAFF. DNA for the CDR3: TGTGCCAGCGTGTCCGGAGTAGTGATGACTGAAGCTTTCTTT.

There are a few counts of this clone. J is TRBJ1-1 and V is TRBV18; 12 nucleotides match TRBD1. The trim removed 2 bases at V and 7 bases at J, leaving 5 bases unmatched. The CDR3 contains 15 residues. Looked up from germline, CDR1 is KGHSH and CDR2 is LQKENI. CDR3 DNA: TGTGCCAGCTCACCAGGGACAGGGGGCTGGGGTGAAGCTTTCTTT. This gives the protein CASSPGTGGWGEAFF.

The J gene is TRBJ2-2, the V gene TRBV30, with 7 bases aligning to TRBD2. CDR1 and CDR2 (germline): GTSNPN, SVGIG (reference sequence). The CDR3 runs 14 residues. The J segment lost 0 bases and the V segment lost 7 bases, leaving 5 bases of the junction unmatched. The CDR3 here is CASGAGPNTGELFF. CDR3 in DNA: TGTGCCTCTGGAGCGGGGCCGAACACCGGGGAGCTGTTTTTT.